This T cell receptor (beta chain) originates from a study of T cells after yellow fever vaccination. TCRdb fed the 5' RACE reads into MiXCR, producing one record per CDR3 protein. In the table there are 250,000 to 400,000 distinct CDR3 sequences, 4% to 5.5% of which are singletons. The CDR3 contains 14 residues. Germline CDR1 MNHEY, CDR2 SVGAGI. The germline V and J ends were trimmed by 7 bases and 3 bases, with 13 bases remaining between them. This TCR was sampled from a man aged 18 to 29 who received the YFV17D yellow fever vaccine. The specimen was PBMCs, collected 15 days after the yellow fever booster vaccination. The V and J genes are TRBV6-5 and TRBJ1-3; no clear D gene. The CDR3 DNA follows: TGTGCCAGCACCAGCCCTGCGGGTGGAAACACCATATATTTT. This encodes CASTSPAGGNTIYF.